Listed here are 8 T cell receptor beta chains from one sample, sequenced in a study of blood T cell repertoires in COVID-19. Libraries were prepared by immunoSEQ multiplex PCR; TCRdb keeps only in-frame clonotypes and omits some of them. The sample records some 110,000 clones, roughly 80% being singletons. What was sequenced was peripheral blood. Receptors were obtained from a woman aged 70-85 years with acute or convalescent COVID-19.

There are many counts of this clone. This chain joins TRBV3-1 (or the pseudogene TRBV3-2) and TRBJ1-1, with TRBD1 matching 10 bases. Looked up from germline, CDR1 is LGHDT and CDR2 is YNNKEL (reference sequence). The ends lost 4 bases at V and 7 bases at J; junction bases unmatched: 6. This CDR3 has 14 amino acids. The CDR3 protein is CASSPGTGDFEAFF. For the CDR3, the DNA is TGTGCCAGCAGCCCCGGGACAGGGGATTTTGAAGCTTTCTTT.

This chain joins TRBV28 and TRBJ2-1; TRBD2 matches at 8 bases. This CDR3 region has 16 residues. Trimming took 5 bases from V and 7 from J; bases not matched to a gene: 13. Germline-derived CDR1 and CDR2 are MDHEN and SYDVKM. Here the CDR3 reads CASSPALAGPLNEQFF. The DNA for the CDR3 is TGTGCCAGCAGTCCTGCTTTAGCGGGGCCCCTGAATGAGCAGTTCTTC.

The V gene is TRBV7-9, the J gene TRBJ2-5; 9 bases fit TRBD1. CDR3 length: 15 residues. In germline, CDR1 is SEHNR, CDR2 FQNEAQ (reference sequence). The junction had 6 bases not matched to a gene; V was cut back by 5 bases and J by 2 bases. The CDR3: CASSLRTGEQETQYF. CDR3 nucleotide sequence: TGTGCCAGCAGCCTACGGACAGGGGAACAAGAGACCCAGTACTTC.

The V call is TRBV7-9, the J call TRBJ1-2; 9 bases are shared with TRBD1. CDR3 length: 17 residues. Germline CDR1 SEHNR, CDR2 FQNEAQ (reference sequence). V was clipped by 4 bases and J by 0 bases; unmatched bases: 9. The CDR3 region is CASSSNPGQGANYGYTF. As DNA, the CDR3 is TGTGCCAGCAGCTCGAACCCGGGACAGGGAGCTAACTATGGCTACACCTTC.

Remarks on this clone: In the same sample, other DNA sequences code for this CDR3. V and J are TRBV4-1 and TRBJ1-1; D gene ambiguous. CDR1 and CDR2 (germline): MGHRA, YSYEKL. V dropped 1 base and J dropped 5 bases, with 5 bases sitting between them. This CDR3 contains 12 residues. The CDR3 loop reads CASSQAGTEAFF. The CDR3 region has the DNA TGCGCCAGCAGCCAAGCCGGGACTGAAGCTTTCTTT.

The chain recombines TRBV7-9 with TRBJ2-7; D gene uncertain. Trimming removed 5 bases from V and 7 bases from J, with 12 bases in between. The CDR3 sequence is 12 residues long. From germline, CDR1 is SEHNR and CDR2 FQNEAQ (reference sequence). This CDR3 is CASSTVTEEQYF. The CDR3, as DNA: TGTGCCAGCAGCACCGTCACCGAGGAGCAGTACTTC.

A few counts support this clone. The rearrangement joins TRBV29-1 to TRBJ1-5; tentatively, D is TRBD1 (5 bases). This CDR3 region has 12 residues. Between the trimmed V and J ends, which lost 4 bases and 3 bases, there was a span of 7 bases. Germline CDR1 reads SQVTM; CDR2 reads ANQGSEA. The CDR3 is CSVGQNNQPQHF. DNA of the CDR3: TGCAGCGTTGGACAGAACAATCAGCCCCAGCATTTT.

This clone was seen at least ten times. The V and J genes are TRBV10-1 and TRBJ1-5; no firm D call. The length of the CDR3 is 16 residues. Trimming stripped 4 bases from V and 3 bases from J, with 16 bases between. The V gene's germline CDR1 is WNHNN and CDR2 SYGVQD (reference sequence). The DNA for the CDR3 is TGCGCCAGCAGTGCGGGAGGGAGGTTTGACAATCAGCCCCAGCATTTT. Translation gives CASSAGGRFDNQPQHF.